This T cell receptor beta chain was documented in a study of blood T cell repertoires in COVID-19. The wider study: Acute-phase and convalescent COVID-19 samples originated in the United States, Italy and Spain. T cells, B-cell-depleted T cells, or PBMCs provided the cDNA or gDNA that served as material.

CDR1 and CDR2 from the germline V gene are SGHRS and YFSETQ. The V gene end was trimmed by 4 bases and the J gene end by 5 bases; junction bases not matched to a gene: 10. The CDR3 length is 16 residues. Methods used by the authors: Amplification from reference gene primers served as the basis for estimated nucleated cell counts. Sequenced by immunoSEQ multiplex PCR; TCRdb stores in-frame clones only, minus some. V and J calls and clone size come straight from that table; D and trimming were deduced from the DNA. The repertoire holds 100,000 to 150,000 clones, approximately 82% seen once, with about 11% in the top ten. This clone was seen a single time.

The specimen was peripheral blood. This chain joins TRBV5-1 and TRBJ2-7; 12 nucleotides agree with TRBD2. The source is a man aged 60 to 69 with acute or convalescent COVID-19. The CDR3 region has the DNA TGCGCCAGCAGCGCGACTAGCGGGAGAGAGTGGCACGAGCAGTACTTC. Its translation is CASSATSGREWHEQYF.